The 6 T cell receptor beta chains presented below share a single source sample, sequenced in a study of blood T cell repertoires in COVID-19. The protocol was immunoSEQ multiplex PCR, while the TCRdb copy is restricted to in-frame clones and leaves out a portion. The table lists roughly 110,000 clones, about nine tenths of them singletons. Sequencing used peripheral blood. The origin of the receptors is a woman aged 25 to 39 with acute or convalescent COVID-19.

This clone was seen only once. The chain combines TRBV6-1 with TRBJ1-6, with a possible D match to TRBD1 (5 bases). This CDR3 is 15 amino acids long. Trimming cost V 1 base and J 3 bases, with 7 bases left between them. Germline assignment: CDR1 MNHNS and CDR2 SASEGT. Written as DNA, the CDR3 is TGTGCCAGCAGTGAAGTGACAGACTATAATTCACCCCTCCACTTT. Translation gives CASSEVTDYNSPLHF.

This clone has just one count. The CDR3 is CASSRGQDYEQYF. Written as DNA, the CDR3 is TGTGCCAGCAGCCGGGGACAGGACTACGAGCAGTACTTC. This chain uses TRBV6-2 or TRBV6-3 with TRBJ2-7, with TRBD1 matching 8 bases. Germline-derived CDR1 and CDR2 are MNHEY and SVGEGT. J lost 3 bases, V lost 6 bases, and 4 bases had no gene match. The CDR3 runs to 13 residues.

This rearrangement joins TRBV29-1 to TRBJ2-2; 8 bases agree with TRBD1. The germline V gene has CDR1 SQVTM and CDR2 ANQGSEA. The junction had 7 bases not matched to a gene; V was cut back by 6 bases and J by 1 base. The CDR3 has 15 amino acids. CDR3 sequence reads: CSVRGGTGNTGELFF. The DNA for the CDR3 is TGCAGCGTAAGGGGTGGGACAGGGAACACCGGGGAGCTGTTTTTT.

The chain has TRBV27 and TRBJ1-6, with 7 nucleotides matching TRBD1. Germline-derived CDR1 and CDR2 are MNHEY and SMNVEV (reference sequence). The CDR3 spans 15 residues. Trimming took 7 bases from V and 7 from J; bases not matched to a gene: 10. The CDR3 DNA reads TGTGCCAGCACCTGGGGGTACAGGGGAAATTCACCCCTCCACTTT. It encodes CASTWGYRGNSPLHF.

The gene calls are TRBV2 and TRBJ2-5; 9 bases are a match to TRBD2. The CDR3 contains 12 residues. V was clipped by 11 bases and J by 4 bases; unmatched bases: 5. The V gene's germline CDR1 is SNHLY and CDR2 FYNNEI. CDR3 DNA: TGTGCCGGGGCGCGGGAGGGAGAGACCCAGTACTTC. Its translation: CAGAREGETQYF.

CDR3 coding DNA: TGCGCCAGCAGCTTGGCCGGGACAGGGTACTACGAGCAGTACTTC. This translates into CASSLAGTGYYEQYF. The V gene is TRBV5-1, the J gene TRBJ2-7, with 9 bases fitting TRBD1. Germline CDR1 SGHRS, CDR2 YFSETQ. CDR3 length equals 15 residues. The V segment lost 0 bases and the J segment 3 bases; nucleotides outside the gene matches: 4.